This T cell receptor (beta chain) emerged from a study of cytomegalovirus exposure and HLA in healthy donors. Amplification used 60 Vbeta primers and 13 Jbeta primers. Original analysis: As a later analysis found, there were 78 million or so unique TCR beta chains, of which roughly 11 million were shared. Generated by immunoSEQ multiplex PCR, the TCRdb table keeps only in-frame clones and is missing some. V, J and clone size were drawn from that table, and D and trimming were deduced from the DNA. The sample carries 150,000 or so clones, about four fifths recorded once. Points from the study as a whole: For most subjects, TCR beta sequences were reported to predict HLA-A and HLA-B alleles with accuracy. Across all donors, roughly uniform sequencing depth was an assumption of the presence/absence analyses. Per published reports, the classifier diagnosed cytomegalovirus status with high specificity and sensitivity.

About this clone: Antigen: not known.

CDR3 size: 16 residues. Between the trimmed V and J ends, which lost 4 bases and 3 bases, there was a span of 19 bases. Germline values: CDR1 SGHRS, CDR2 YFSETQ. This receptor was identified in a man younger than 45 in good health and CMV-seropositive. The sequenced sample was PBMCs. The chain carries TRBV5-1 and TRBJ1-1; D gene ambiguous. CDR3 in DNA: TGCGCCAGCAGCCCCCAGGTTCACCCCTGGGACACTGAAGCTTTCTTT. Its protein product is CASSPQVHPWDTEAFF.